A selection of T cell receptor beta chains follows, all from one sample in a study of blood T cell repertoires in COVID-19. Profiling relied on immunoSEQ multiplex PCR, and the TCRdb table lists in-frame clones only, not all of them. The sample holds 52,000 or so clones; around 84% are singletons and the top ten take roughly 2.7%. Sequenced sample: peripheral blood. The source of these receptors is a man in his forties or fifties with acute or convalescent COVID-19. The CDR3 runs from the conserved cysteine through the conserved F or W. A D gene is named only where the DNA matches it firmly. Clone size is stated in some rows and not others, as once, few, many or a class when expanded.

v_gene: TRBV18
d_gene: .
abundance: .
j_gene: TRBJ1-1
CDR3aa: CASSPPSITGGEAFF
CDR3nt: TGTGCCAGCTCACCACCGTCTATAACGGGAGGTGAAGCTTTCTTT

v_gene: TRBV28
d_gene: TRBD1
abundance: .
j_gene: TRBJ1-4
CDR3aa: CASSLPTGGREKLFF
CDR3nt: TGTGCCAGCAGTTTACCGACAGGGGGGCGAGAAAAACTGTTTTTT

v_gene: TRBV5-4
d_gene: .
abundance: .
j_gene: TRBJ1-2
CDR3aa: CASSSPPQGGYTF
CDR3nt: TGTGCCAGCAGCTCTCCCCCCCAGGGTGGCTACACCTTC

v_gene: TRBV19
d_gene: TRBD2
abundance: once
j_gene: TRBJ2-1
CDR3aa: CASRPRASGSYEQFF
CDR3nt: TGTGCCAGTAGGCCCCGGGCTAGCGGGAGCTATGAGCAGTTCTTC

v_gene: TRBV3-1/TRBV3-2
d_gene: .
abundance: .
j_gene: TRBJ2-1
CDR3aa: CASSQDEEEQFF
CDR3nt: TGTGCCAGCAGCCAAGACGAGGAAGAGCAGTTCTTC

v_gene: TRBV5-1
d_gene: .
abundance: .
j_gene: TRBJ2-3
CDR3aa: CASSLGLATDTQYF
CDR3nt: TGCGCCAGCAGCTTGGGGCTAGCTACAGATACGCAGTATTTT

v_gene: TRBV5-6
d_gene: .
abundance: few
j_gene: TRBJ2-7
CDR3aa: CASSASISEQYF
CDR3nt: TGTGCCAGCAGCGCTAGCATCAGTGAGCAGTACTTC

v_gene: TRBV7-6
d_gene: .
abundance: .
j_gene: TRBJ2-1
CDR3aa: CASRDGVGGDEQFF
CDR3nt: TGTGCCAGCAGGGACGGGGTCGGAGGGGATGAGCAGTTCTTC

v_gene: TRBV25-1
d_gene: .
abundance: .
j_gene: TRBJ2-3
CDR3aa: CASSEWQVTDTQYF
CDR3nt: TGTGCCAGCAGTGAATGGCAGGTCACAGATACGCAGTATTTT

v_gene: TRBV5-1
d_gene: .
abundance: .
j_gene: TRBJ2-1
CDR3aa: CASSLGPSHNEQFF
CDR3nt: TGCGCCAGCAGCTTGGGGCCATCACACAATGAGCAGTTCTTC

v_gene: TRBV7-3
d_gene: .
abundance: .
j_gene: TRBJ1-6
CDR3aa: CASSLTGIDNSPLHF
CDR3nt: TGTGCCAGCAGCTTAACCGGGATAGATAATTCACCCCTCCACTTT

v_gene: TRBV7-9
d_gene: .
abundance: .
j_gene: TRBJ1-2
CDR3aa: CASSAKESSLQAGYTF
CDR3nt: TGTGCCAGCAGCGCGAAGGAGTCATCGCTCCAAGCGGGCTACACCTTC

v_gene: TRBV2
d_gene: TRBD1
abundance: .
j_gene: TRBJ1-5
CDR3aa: CASSLSGGKQPQHF
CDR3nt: TGTGCCAGCAGTCTTTCAGGGGGCAAGCAGCCCCAGCATTTT

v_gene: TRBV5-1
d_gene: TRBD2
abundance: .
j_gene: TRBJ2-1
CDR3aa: CASSLALAGVSIGSYNEQFF
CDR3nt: TGCGCCAGCAGCTTGGCACTAGCGGGAGTCAGCATAGGGTCCTACAATGAGCAGTTCTTC

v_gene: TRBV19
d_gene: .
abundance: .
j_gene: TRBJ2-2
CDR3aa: CASSTTDSYTGELFF
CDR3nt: TGTGCCAGTAGTACAACGGACAGCTACACCGGGGAGCTGTTTTTT

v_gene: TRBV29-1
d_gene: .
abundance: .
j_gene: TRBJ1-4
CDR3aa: CSAGRNREEKLFF
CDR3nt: TGCAGCGCCGGACGGAACAGGGAAGAAAAACTGTTTTTT

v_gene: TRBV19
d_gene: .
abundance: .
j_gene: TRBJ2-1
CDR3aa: CASSTGGGSYNEQFF
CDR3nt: TGTGCCAGTAGCACCGGGGGTGGCTCCTACAATGAGCAGTTCTTC

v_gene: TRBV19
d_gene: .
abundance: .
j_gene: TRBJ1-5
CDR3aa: CASSWTVQPQHF
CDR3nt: TGTGCCAGTAGTTGGACAGTTCAGCCCCAGCATTTT

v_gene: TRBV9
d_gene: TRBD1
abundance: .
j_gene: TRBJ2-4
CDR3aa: CASSGQGAPGNIQYF
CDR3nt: TGTGCCAGCAGCGGACAGGGGGCGCCGGGAAACATTCAGTACTTC

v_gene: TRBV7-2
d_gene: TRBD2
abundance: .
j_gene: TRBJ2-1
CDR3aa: CASSFLAGTSAYNEQFF
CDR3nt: TGTGCCAGCAGCTTCTTAGCCGGGACTAGCGCGTACAATGAGCAGTTCTTC

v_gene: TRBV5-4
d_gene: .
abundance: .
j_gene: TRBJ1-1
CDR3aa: CASSLDPVETEAFF
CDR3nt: TGTGCCAGCAGCCTGGACCCTGTTGAGACTGAAGCTTTCTTT

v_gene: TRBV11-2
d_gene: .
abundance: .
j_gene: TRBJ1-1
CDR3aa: CASSSYRSGRQNTEAFF
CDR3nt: TGTGCCAGCAGCTCATACAGGTCCGGACGGCAGAACACTGAAGCTTTCTTT

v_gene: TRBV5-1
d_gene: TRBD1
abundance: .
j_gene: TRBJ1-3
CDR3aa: CASGTGTGNTIYF
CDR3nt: TGCGCCAGCGGGACAGGGACTGGAAACACCATATATTTT

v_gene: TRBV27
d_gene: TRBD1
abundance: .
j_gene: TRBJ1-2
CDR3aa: CASRRTGAGGYTF
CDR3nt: TGTGCCAGCAGAAGGACAGGGGCGGGTGGCTACACCTTC

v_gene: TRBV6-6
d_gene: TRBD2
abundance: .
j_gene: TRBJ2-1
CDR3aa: CASRILAGGNEQFF
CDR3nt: TGTGCCAGCAGGATACTAGCGGGGGGGAATGAGCAGTTCTTC

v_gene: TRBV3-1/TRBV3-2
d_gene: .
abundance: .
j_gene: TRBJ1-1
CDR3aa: CASSPGRATEAFF
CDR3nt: TGTGCCAGCAGCCCGGGGAGGGCCACTGAAGCTTTCTTT

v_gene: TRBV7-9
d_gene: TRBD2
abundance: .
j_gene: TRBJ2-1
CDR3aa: CASSSGLAGNNEQFF
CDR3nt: TGTGCCAGCAGCTCGGGACTAGCGGGAAACAATGAGCAGTTCTTC

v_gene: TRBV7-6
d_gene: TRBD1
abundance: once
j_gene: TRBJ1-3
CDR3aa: CASSSTLGQGVGNTIYF
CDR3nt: TGTGCCAGCAGCTCCACCCTCGGACAGGGGGTTGGAAACACCATATATTTT

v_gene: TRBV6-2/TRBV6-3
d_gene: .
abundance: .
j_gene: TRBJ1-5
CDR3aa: CASSYAALGQPQHF
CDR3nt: TGTGCCAGCAGTTACGCGGCCTTGGGTCAGCCCCAGCATTTT

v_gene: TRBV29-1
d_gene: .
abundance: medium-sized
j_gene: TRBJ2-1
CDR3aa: CSVEDPNYYNEQFF
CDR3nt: TGCAGCGTTGAAGACCCTAATTACTACAATGAGCAGTTCTTC

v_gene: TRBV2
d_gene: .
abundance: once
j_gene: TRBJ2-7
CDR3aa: CASTQTLYEQYF
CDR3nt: TGTGCCAGCACTCAGACTCTCTACGAGCAGTACTTC

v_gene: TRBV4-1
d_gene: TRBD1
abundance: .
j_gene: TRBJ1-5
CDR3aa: CASSRQGANQPQHF
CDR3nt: TGCGCCAGCAGCCGTCAGGGGGCGAATCAGCCCCAGCATTTT